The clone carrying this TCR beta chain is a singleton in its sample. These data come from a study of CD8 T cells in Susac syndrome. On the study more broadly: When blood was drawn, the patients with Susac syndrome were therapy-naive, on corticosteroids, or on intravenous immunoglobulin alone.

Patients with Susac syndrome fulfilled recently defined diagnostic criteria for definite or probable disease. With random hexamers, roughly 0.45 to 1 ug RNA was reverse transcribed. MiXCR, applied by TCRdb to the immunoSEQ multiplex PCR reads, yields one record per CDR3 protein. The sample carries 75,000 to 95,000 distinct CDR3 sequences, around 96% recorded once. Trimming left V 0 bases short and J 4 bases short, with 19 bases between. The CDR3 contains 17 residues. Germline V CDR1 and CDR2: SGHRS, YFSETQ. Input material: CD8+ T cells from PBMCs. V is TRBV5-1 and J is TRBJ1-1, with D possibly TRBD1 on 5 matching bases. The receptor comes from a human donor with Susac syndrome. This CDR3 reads CASSLGWDALVGTEAFF. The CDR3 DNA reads TGCGCCAGCAGCTTGGGTTGGGACGCCCTGGTCGGCACTGAAGCTTTCTTT.